This T cell receptor beta chain was captured by sequencing in a study of OX40 agonist ivuxolimab in advanced cancers. Study in general: Subjects had a mean age of around 60 years, with a range of about 23 to 79; around 80% were male. Patients with prior anti-PD-1, anti-PD-L1 or anti-CTLA-4 therapy were eligible; approximately 40% had some.

The CDR3 has 18 amino acids. The V gene end was trimmed by 2 bases and the J gene end by 6 bases; junction bases not matched to a gene: 14. Germline lookup yields CDR1 SEHNR and CDR2 FQNEAQ (reference sequence). Libraries were prepared by immunoSEQ multiplex PCR; TCRdb keeps only in-frame clonotypes and omits some of them. The data show 49,000 or so clones, with 70% to 90% seen just once and 12% held by the top ten. The chain combines TRBV7-9 with TRBJ2-1; 9 bases map to TRBD2. This sequence originates from an adult with an advanced solid tumor such as melanoma, head and neck, liver or kidney cancer. The sample here was CD4+ or CD8+ T cells sorted from blood, taken in a trial of the OX40 agonist ivuxolimab. The CDR3 here is CASSLKRSLSGSGNEQFF. CDR3 in DNA: TGTGCCAGCAGCTTAAAACGGTCCCTTAGCGGGAGCGGCAATGAGCAGTTCTTC.